This entry lists 27 T cell receptor beta chains sequenced from one sample in a study of T cell responses to AZD1222 COVID-19 vaccine (dated by TCRdb to about 2021). Libraries came from the immunoSEQ multiplex PCR assay. This is the immuneACCESS table as TCRdb keeps it, with only in-frame sequences that have V and J called. A part of the clones is gone; compared with another copy, unresolved V genes explain less than half, and the rest is unexplained. For this sample, the table gives around 140,000 clones. The ten largest clones take up over 2% of the sample. In the paper's terms, the time point label means: baseline before first vaccination. The sequenced sample consisted of peripheral blood. The receptors originated from an adult in good health.

The chain employs TRBV30 and TRBJ2-2, with no clear D. V gave up 7 bases and J gave up 3 bases, with 9 bases separating them. There are 12 residues in the CDR3. The germline V gene encodes CDR1 GTSNPN and CDR2 SVGIG (reference sequence). The CDR3 region is CASPSYTGELFF. The CDR3, as DNA: TGTGCCTCCCCCTCCTACACCGGGGAGCTGTTTTTT.

The chain uses TRBV7-2 and TRBJ1-6, with unresolved D. This CDR3 region has 18 residues. The V end lost 2 bases, the J end lost 0 bases, and 14 bases lay between the germline ends. Germline CDR1 and CDR2: SGHTA and FQGNSA. The CDR3 DNA is TGTGCCAGCAGCTTATCGTATTCGTTAAGCTCCTATAATTCACCCCTCCACTTT. Amino acid sequence: CASSLSYSLSSYNSPLHF. Combining the CDR3 with reference TRBV7-2 and TRBJ1-6 gives the whole variable domain GAGVSQSPSNKVTEKGKDVELRCDPISGHTALYWYRQSLGQGLEFLIYFQGNSAPDKSGLPSDRFSAERTGGSVSTLTIQRTQQEDSAVYLCASSLSYSLSSYNSPLHFGNGTRLTVT.

This chain links TRBV13 with TRBJ1-4, with unresolved D. CDR3 length: 14 amino acids. Germline V gives CDR1 PRHDT, CDR2 FYEKMQ (reference sequence). Trimming shortened V by 3 bases and J by 5 bases, and 10 bases separated the two germline ends. The CDR3 loop is CASSFGQENEKLFF. The CDR3, as DNA: TGTGCCAGCAGCTTTGGGCAGGAGAATGAAAAACTGTTTTTT.

V and J are TRBV23-1 and TRBJ2-3; weak D call: TRBD1 (5 bases). Being an ORF, TRBV23-1 has a function that is uncertain. This CDR3 contains 16 residues. Trimming took off 2 bases at V and 1 base at J, with 13 bases between the two ends. CDR3 coding DNA: TGCGCCAGCAGTCAAATAGGGGTAGGGGGCACAGATACGCAGTATTTT. It encodes CASSQIGVGGTDTQYF.

The CDR3 bases are TGTGCCAGCAGCTCAGCAGGGGGCGGGGAGACCCAGTACTTC. Encoded protein: CASSSAGGGETQYF. The V and J genes are TRBV7-3 and TRBJ2-5, with 8 positions matching TRBD1. From germline, CDR1 is SGHTA and CDR2 FQGTGA. With 4 bases clipped from V and 5 bases from J, the junction kept 6 bases outside the gene matches. The CDR3 loop spans 14 amino acids.

CDR3 protein: CASSLGRGGYNEQFF. For the CDR3, the DNA is TGTGCCAGCAGCTTGGGACGGGGGGGCTACAATGAGCAGTTCTTC. This chain links TRBV7-2 with TRBJ2-1; 8 bases map to TRBD2. Trimming at V came to 3 bases and at J to 3 bases, leaving 4 bases not matched to a gene. The CDR3 is 15 amino acids. The V gene's germline CDR1 is SGHTA and CDR2 FQGNSA.

The CDR3 region has the DNA TGTGCCAGTAGTATGGGCCTAGCACTCCTCACAGATACGCAGTATTTT. It yields the protein CASSMGLALLTDTQYF. The chain is built from TRBV19 and TRBJ2-3, with TRBD2 as a possible D gene (5 bases). CDR3 size: 16 residues. Germline CDR1 is LNHDA and CDR2 is SQIVND (reference sequence). V was shortened by 3 bases and J by 2 bases, with 15 bases between the two germline ends.

The V and J genes are TRBV5-1 and TRBJ1-1; no clear D. V was pared by 3 bases and J by 1 base, with 1 base between. CDR1 and CDR2 (germline): SGHRS, YFSETQ. The CDR3 covers 11 residues. The DNA for the CDR3 is TGCGCCAGCAGCTCGAACACTGAAGCTTTCTTT. Amino acids: CASSSNTEAFF.

The chain combines TRBV9 with TRBJ1-3; 7 bases line up with TRBD1. The CDR3 is 16 amino acids. Germline CDR1 is SGDLS and CDR2 is YYNGEE. V shed 0 bases, J shed 7 bases, and the junction held 10 bases outside the gene matches. DNA for the CDR3: TGTGCCAGCAGCGTAGGGGACAGATTCTTGGGGAACACCATATATTTT. It yields the protein CASSVGDRFLGNTIYF.

The gene calls are TRBV6-5 and TRBJ2-3, with D possibly matching TRBD2 (7 bases). The V gene's germline CDR1 is MNHEY and CDR2 SVGAGI. The length of the CDR3 is 13 residues. V lost 7 bases to trimming and J lost 4 bases, with 12 bases between them. CDR3 DNA: TGTGCCAGCATGGGGGGGGCCCCAGATACGCAGTATTTT. Translation gives CASMGGAPDTQYF.

The chain recombines TRBV19 with TRBJ2-2; tentatively, D is TRBD2 (5 bases). This CDR3 is built from 14 residues. Germline assignment: CDR1 LNHDA and CDR2 SQIVND (reference sequence). Deletions cut 7 bases from V and 6 bases from J, with 15 bases between. CDR3 protein: CASNFNGVPGELFF. The CDR3 bases are TGTGCCAGTAACTTCAACGGGGTTCCCGGGGAGCTGTTTTTT. Combining the CDR3 with reference TRBV19 and TRBJ2-2 gives the whole variable domain DGGITQSPKYLFRKEGQNVTLSCEQNLNHDAMYWYRQDPGQGLRLIYYSQIVNDFQKGDIAEGYSVSREKKESFPLTVTSAQKNPTAFYLCASNFNGVPGELFFGEGSRLTVL.

The genes are TRBV10-1 and TRBJ1-2; TRBD1 matches at 11 bases. The germline V gene encodes CDR1 WNHNN and CDR2 SYGVQD (reference sequence). CDR3 size: 17 residues. V gave up 3 bases and J gave up 0 bases; unmatched junction bases: 6. CDR3 in DNA: TGCGCCAGCAGTGATGAGGACAGGGGGCGGACTAACTATGGCTACACCTTC. Translated, it gives CASSDEDRGRTNYGYTF.

V and J are TRBV19 and TRBJ2-2, with D perhaps TRBD1 or TRBD2 (6 bases each). Germline V gene data show CDR1 as LNHDA and CDR2 as SQIVND (reference sequence). This CDR3 spans 16 amino acids. V lost 6 bases to trimming and J lost 5 bases, with 19 bases between them. The DNA for the CDR3 is TGTGCCAGTAGCCCGGGGGCCTACGGGGGAACCGGGGAGCTGTTTTTT. This codes for CASSPGAYGGTGELFF.

CDR3 region: CASSLRGASSTDTQYF. The DNA of the CDR3 is TGTGCCAGCAGCCTCCGGGGGGCCTCCAGCACAGATACGCAGTATTTT. The rearrangement joins TRBV7-3 to TRBJ2-3; the D gene is possibly TRBD2 (7 bases). Trimming removed 5 bases from V and 0 bases from J, with 15 bases in between. There are 16 residues in the CDR3. The germline gives CDR1 SGHTA, CDR2 FQGTGA. The full variable domain, in which reference TRBV7-3 and TRBJ2-3 provide the parts outside the CDR3, is GAGVSQTPSNKVTEKGKYVELRCDPISGHTALYWYRQSLGQGPEFLIYFQGTGAADDSGLPNDRFFAVRPEGSVSTLKIQRTERGDSAVYLCASSLRGASSTDTQYFGPGTRLTVL.

The chain uses TRBV6-6 and TRBJ1-1; 7 nucleotides line up with TRBD1. The germline V gene has CDR1 MNHNY and CDR2 SVGAGI (reference sequence). This CDR3 contains 13 residues. V shed 5 bases, J shed 6 bases, and the junction held 6 bases outside the gene matches. CDR3 region: CASSNQGGAEAFF. As DNA, the CDR3 is TGTGCCAGCAGTAACCAGGGGGGGGCTGAAGCTTTCTTT.

This chain joins TRBV11-2 and TRBJ2-1; 7 bases line up with TRBD2. Trimming removed 3 bases from V and 5 bases from J; junction bases left unmatched: 16. Germline V CDR1 and CDR2: SGHAT, FQNNGV. CDR3 length: 18 residues. CDR3 DNA: TGTGCCAGCAGCTTCCCAATGTTACGAGCGGGGACTGACAATGAGCAGTTCTTC. Encoded protein: CASSFPMLRAGTDNEQFF.

The gene calls are TRBV7-9 and TRBJ2-2; D not certain. Trimming removed 1 base from V and 9 bases from J, with 15 bases in between. From germline, CDR1 is SEHNR and CDR2 FQNEAQ (reference sequence). The CDR3 is 15 amino acids. In DNA form, the CDR3 reads TGTGCCAGCAGCTTAGACCCCGGGCCCCCGAGGGAGCTGTTTTTT. It codes for CASSLDPGPPRELFF.

This sequence joins TRBV27 and TRBJ1-5; D is uncertain. Germline CDR1 MNHEY, CDR2 SMNVEV (reference sequence). The CDR3 extends over 16 amino acids. V lost 0 bases and J lost 0, with 9 bases in between. CDR3 amino acids: CASSLSIQYSNQPQHF. The CDR3 DNA is TGTGCCAGCAGTTTATCGATACAGTATAGCAATCAGCCCCAGCATTTT.

The chain has TRBV6-5 and TRBJ1-4; 7 bases agree with TRBD1. The CDR3 length is 15 residues. Germline values: CDR1 MNHEY, CDR2 SVGAGI. V shed 4 bases and J 8 bases; nucleotides not matched to a gene: 10. CDR3 nucleotides: TGTGCCAGCAGTTCTACAGGGGCGCCCGACGAAAAACTGTTTTTT. Amino acid sequence: CASSSTGAPDEKLFF.

This chain uses TRBV4-3 with TRBJ1-3; no firm D call. The V end lost 4 bases, the J end lost 4 bases, and 8 bases lay between the germline ends. The CDR3 loop spans 13 amino acids. Germline values: CDR1 LGHNA, CDR2 YSLEER. The DNA for the CDR3 is TGCGCCAGCAGCCCCAAGGTGGGAAACACCATATATTTT. Encoded protein: CASSPKVGNTIYF.

The chain couples TRBV10-1 to TRBJ2-2; D not certain. This CDR3 is 18 amino acids long. The germline V gene has CDR1 WNHNN and CDR2 SYGVQD (reference sequence). V dropped 5 bases and J dropped 5 bases, with 24 bases sitting between them. The CDR3 sequence is CASSLPGPLRKLTGELFF. Written as DNA, the CDR3 is TGCGCCAGCAGTCTTCCCGGTCCATTAAGAAAACTTACCGGGGAGCTGTTTTTT.

The chain combines TRBV5-6 with TRBJ1-2; D remains ambiguous. Germline values: CDR1 SGHDT, CDR2 YYEEEE. Deletions cut 2 bases from V and 3 bases from J, with 11 bases between. CDR3 length: 14 residues. CDR3 amino acids: CASSFFRVYYGYTF. Here the CDR3 DNA reads TGTGCCAGCAGCTTTTTCCGGGTCTACTATGGCTACACCTTC. Variable domain in full (rest from reference TRBV5-6 and TRBJ1-2): DAGVTQSPTHLIKTRGQQVTLRCSPKSGHDTVSWYQQALGQGPQFIFQYYEEEERQRGNFPDRFSGHQFPNYSSELNVNALLLGDSALYLCASSFFRVYYGYTFGSGTRLTVV.

The chain carries TRBV7-6 and TRBJ2-3; 7 bases fit TRBD1. The CDR3 is 16 residues long. Germline V gene data show CDR1 as SGHVS and CDR2 as FNYEAQ. After removal of 3 bases from V and 1 base from J, the junction contained 7 bases not matched to a gene. The DNA of the CDR3 is TGTGCCAGCAGCTTGAGCCAAGGGGGCCGCACAGATACGCAGTATTTT. Protein sequence: CASSLSQGGRTDTQYF.

The chain is built from TRBV28 and TRBJ2-3, with 8 nucleotides matching TRBD2. Germline lookup yields CDR1 MDHEN and CDR2 SYDVKM. The ends lost 10 bases at V and 1 base at J; junction bases unmatched: 7. CDR3 length equals 14 residues. CDR3 region: CATSLRGGTDTQYF. The CDR3 DNA follows: TGTGCCACCTCCTTGCGGGGGGGCACAGATACGCAGTATTTT. Full variable domain (rest looked up from reference TRBV28 and TRBJ2-3): DVKVTQSSRYLVKRTGEKVFLECVQDMDHENMFWYRQDPGLGLRLIYFSYDVKMKEKGDIPEGYSVSREKKERFSLILESASTNQTSMYLCATSLRGGTDTQYFGPGTRLTVL.

The rearrangement links TRBV9 to TRBJ1-2; D call uncertain. The CDR3 extends over 13 amino acids. Germline V gene sequence: CDR1 SGDLS, CDR2 YYNGEE. V dropped 4 bases and J dropped 4 bases, with 11 bases sitting between them. The CDR3 sequence: CASSPAVSYGYTF. CDR3 in DNA: TGTGCCAGCAGCCCAGCTGTAAGCTATGGCTACACCTTC. Combining the CDR3 with reference TRBV9 and TRBJ1-2 gives the whole variable domain DSGVTQTPKHLITATGQRVTLRCSPRSGDLSVYWYQQSLDQGLQFLIQYYNGEERAKGNILERFSAQQFPDLHSELNLSSLELGDSALYFCASSPAVSYGYTFGSGTRLTVV.

V usage is TRBV4-2 and J usage is TRBJ2-1; 8 nucleotides align to TRBD1. Trimming at V came to 4 bases and at J to 9 bases, leaving 11 bases not matched to a gene. CDR3 length equals 15 residues. Germline values: CDR1 LGHNA, CDR2 YNFKEQ. The CDR3 DNA reads as TGTGCCAGCAGCCCGACGGGACAGGAATTGGGTGAGCAGTTCTTC. Residues: CASSPTGQELGEQFF.

The chain is built from TRBV5-4 and TRBJ2-7, with a weak D call TRBD1 (8 bases). The V and J ends lost 4 bases and 7 bases respectively, with 18 bases between them. There are 14 residues in the CDR3. Germline V lookup: CDR1 SGHNT, CDR2 YYREEE (reference sequence). Here the CDR3 DNA reads TGTGCCAGCAGCCGTCAACAGGGGGAGGGTGAGCAGTACTTC. Translation gives CASSRQQGEGEQYF.